This T cell receptor (beta chain) is from a study of response to subunit inactivated influenza vaccine (dated by TCRdb to the late 2010s). Notes on the research overall: Deep quantitative T cell receptor repertoire profiling was used in the study to track responses to a trivalent subunit inactivated influenza vaccine.

General study outcomes and caveats: It was suggested by the authors that each seasonal influenza vaccination may recruit only a limited number of new T cells.

The library was made by RT-PCR. The sample was run on an Illumina HiSeq 2500. Clones were called with MiXCR by TCRdb after fastp trimmed the public reads at Q25, and only in-frame beta chains were retained. Rows matching on CDR3 protein sequence are summarized as one entry with the most common DNA and genes. The sample profile shows just under 550,000 distinct CDR3 sequences; under 30% of them were found once. Jointly, the top ten make up about 2.8% of the sample. With regard to this clonotype: Its cognate antigen has yet to be identified. The record has no base qualities; no much larger clone is one base away.

Sequences SGHTA (CDR1) and FQGNSA (CDR2) are obtained from the germline V gene. From cysteine to phenylalanine, the CDR3 is 17 amino acids long. Only the CDR3 DNA is retained, 51 bases long and in frame from the first base. V is reduced by 1 base and J by 2 bases, leaving a spacing of 17 bases between them. The sample was also reused in another study, on T cells expressing NK-cell markers. Per the second study: The TCR beta cDNA libraries were made using 5'RACE template switching, a step that added both a universal primer site and unique molecular identifiers. Three sorted T-cell subsets (CD3+CD56+NKG2C+, CD3+CD56+NKG2C- and CD3+CD56-NKG2C+) from 8 or 9 donors had their TCR beta-chain repertoires profiled. Among the eight sequenced donors, only one was HCMV-seronegative, while the other seven were HCMV-seropositive. To restrict sorting to alphabetaTCR-expressing T cells, an anti-gammadeltaTCR antibody was added in several experiments. In six donors, the dominant CD3+CD56+NKG2C+ clonotypes were found to rank among the top 10 CD8+ clonotypes and to make up 1.0-7.0% of CD8+ T cells. Those dominant clonotypes were again the most abundant among CD3+CD56-NKG2C+ cells in a handful of donors, at roughly 25-65%. Whether the expanded NKG2C-expressing T cell clones were specific for HCMV antigens was left unclear. The eight sequenced donors were randomly selected healthy volunteers, three men and five women. A commercial ELISA kit detecting HCMV-specific IgG in serum was used to determine HCMV serostatus. Ficoll density gradient centrifugation was used to isolate peripheral blood mononuclear cells from blood. CD4+ and CD8+ T cells were isolated from PBMC by magnetic immunoseparation with Miltenyi isolation kits. cDNA synthesis was primed from the TCR beta constant segment and was followed by two successive PCR amplification steps. Illumina HiSeq 2000/2500, MiSeq or NextSeq was used to sequence libraries as 2 x 150 bp reads. Reads were demultiplexed and grouped by UMI with MIGEC, and clonotypes were assembled and quantified with MiTCR. Only TCR cDNA sequences supported by at least two reads were kept to exclude erroneous sequences. The tcR package was used for downstream repertoire analysis, with clonotypes matched between fractions based on CDR3 nucleotide sequence plus V segment. Antigen specificity was annotated against VDJdb with VDJmatch, allowing one amino acid substitution in CDR3.

The material sequenced was CD4+ T cells sorted from PBMCs, taken roughly 12 days after vaccination. This TCR came from a man aged 50 or older who received an inactivated influenza vaccine. Donor details come from another sample of the same person, matched by shared clones. The chain employs TRBV7-2 and TRBJ2-5, with TRBD1 as a weak D call on 6 bases. The CDR3 loop reads CASSLGGAGVIQETQYF. DNA sequence: TGTGCCAGCAGCTTAGGAGGGGCAGGGGTTATACAAGAGACCCAGTACTTC.